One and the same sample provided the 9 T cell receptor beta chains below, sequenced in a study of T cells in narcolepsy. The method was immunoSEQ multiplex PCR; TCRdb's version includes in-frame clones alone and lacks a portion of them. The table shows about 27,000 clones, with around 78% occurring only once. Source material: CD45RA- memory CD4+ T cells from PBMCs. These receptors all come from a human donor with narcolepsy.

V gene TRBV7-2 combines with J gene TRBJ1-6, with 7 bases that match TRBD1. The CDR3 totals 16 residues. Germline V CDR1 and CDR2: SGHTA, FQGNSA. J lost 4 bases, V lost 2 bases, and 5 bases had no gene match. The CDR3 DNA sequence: TGTGCCAGCAGCTTAAGCCCGACAGGGTATAATTCACCCCTCCACTTT. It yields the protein CASSLSPTGYNSPLHF. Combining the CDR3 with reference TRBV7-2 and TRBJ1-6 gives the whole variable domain GAGVSQSPSNKVTEKGKDVELRCDPISGHTALYWYRQSLGQGLEFLIYFQGNSAPDKSGLPSDRFSAERTGGSVSTLTIQRTQQEDSAVYLCASSLSPTGYNSPLHFGNGTRLTVT.

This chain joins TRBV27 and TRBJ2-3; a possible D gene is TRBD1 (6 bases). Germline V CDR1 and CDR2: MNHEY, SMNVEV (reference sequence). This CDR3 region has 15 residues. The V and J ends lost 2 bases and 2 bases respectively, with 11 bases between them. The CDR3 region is CASSLTDRNTDTQYF. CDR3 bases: TGTGCCAGCAGTTTAACAGACAGGAACACAGATACGCAGTATTTT.

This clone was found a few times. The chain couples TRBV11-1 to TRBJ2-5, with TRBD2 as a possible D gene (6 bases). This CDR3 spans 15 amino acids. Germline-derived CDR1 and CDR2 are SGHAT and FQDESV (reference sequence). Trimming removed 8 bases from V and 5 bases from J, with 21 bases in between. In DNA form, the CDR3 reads TGTGCCAGCGAGGAGGGGACGGGGAGCGAGGAGACCCAGTACTTC. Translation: CASEEGTGSEETQYF.

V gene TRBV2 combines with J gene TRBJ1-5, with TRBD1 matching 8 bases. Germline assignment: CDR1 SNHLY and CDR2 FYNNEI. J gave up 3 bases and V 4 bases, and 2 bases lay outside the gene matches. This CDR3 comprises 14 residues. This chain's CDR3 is CASSGTGNNQPQHF. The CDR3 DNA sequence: TGTGCCAGCAGTGGGACAGGGAACAATCAGCCCCAGCATTTT.

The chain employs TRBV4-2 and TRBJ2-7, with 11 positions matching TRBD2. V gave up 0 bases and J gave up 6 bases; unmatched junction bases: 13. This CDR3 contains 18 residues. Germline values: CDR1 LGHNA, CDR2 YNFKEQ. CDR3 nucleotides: TGTGCCAGCAGCCAAGATGGAGGGGGACTAGCGGCTCGGGGCGAGCAGTACTTC. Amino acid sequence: CASSQDGGGLAARGEQYF.

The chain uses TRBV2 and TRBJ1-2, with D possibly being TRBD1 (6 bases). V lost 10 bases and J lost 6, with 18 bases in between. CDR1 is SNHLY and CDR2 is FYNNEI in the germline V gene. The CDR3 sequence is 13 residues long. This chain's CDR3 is CATPGLGANGYTF. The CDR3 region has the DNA TGTGCCACACCTGGCCTGGGGGCGAATGGCTACACCTTC. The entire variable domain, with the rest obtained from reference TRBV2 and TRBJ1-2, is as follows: EPEVTQTPSHQVTQMGQEVILRCVPISNHLYFYWYRQILGQKVEFLVSFYNNEISEKSEIFDDQFSVERPDGSNFTLKIRSTKLEDSAMYFCATPGLGANGYTFGSGTRLTVV.

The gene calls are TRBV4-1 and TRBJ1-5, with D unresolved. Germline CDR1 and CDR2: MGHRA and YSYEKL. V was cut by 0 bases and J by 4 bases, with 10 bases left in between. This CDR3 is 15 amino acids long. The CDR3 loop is CASSQEGSLNQPQHF. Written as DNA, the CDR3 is TGCGCCAGCAGCCAAGAGGGGTCCTTAAATCAGCCCCAGCATTTT.

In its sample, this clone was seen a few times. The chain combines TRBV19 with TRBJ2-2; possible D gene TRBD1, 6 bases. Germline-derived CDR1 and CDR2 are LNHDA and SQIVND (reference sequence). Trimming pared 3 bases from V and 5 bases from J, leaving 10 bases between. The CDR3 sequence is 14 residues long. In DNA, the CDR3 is TGTGCCAGTAGTATCAACAGGGAGACCGGGGAGCTGTTTTTT. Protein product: CASSINRETGELFF. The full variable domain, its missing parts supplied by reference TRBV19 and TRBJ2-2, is DGGITQSPKYLFRKEGQNVTLSCEQNLNHDAMYWYRQDPGQGLRLIYYSQIVNDFQKGDIAEGYSVSREKKESFPLTVTSAQKNPTAFYLCASSINRETGELFFGEGSRLTVL.

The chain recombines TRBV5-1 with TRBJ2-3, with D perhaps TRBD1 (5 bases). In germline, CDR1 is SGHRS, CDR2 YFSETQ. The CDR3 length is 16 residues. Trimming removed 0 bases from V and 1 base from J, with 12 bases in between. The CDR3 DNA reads TGCGCCAGCAGCTTGGGGGGCTTTCCACGCACAGATACGCAGTATTTT. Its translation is CASSLGGFPRTDTQYF.